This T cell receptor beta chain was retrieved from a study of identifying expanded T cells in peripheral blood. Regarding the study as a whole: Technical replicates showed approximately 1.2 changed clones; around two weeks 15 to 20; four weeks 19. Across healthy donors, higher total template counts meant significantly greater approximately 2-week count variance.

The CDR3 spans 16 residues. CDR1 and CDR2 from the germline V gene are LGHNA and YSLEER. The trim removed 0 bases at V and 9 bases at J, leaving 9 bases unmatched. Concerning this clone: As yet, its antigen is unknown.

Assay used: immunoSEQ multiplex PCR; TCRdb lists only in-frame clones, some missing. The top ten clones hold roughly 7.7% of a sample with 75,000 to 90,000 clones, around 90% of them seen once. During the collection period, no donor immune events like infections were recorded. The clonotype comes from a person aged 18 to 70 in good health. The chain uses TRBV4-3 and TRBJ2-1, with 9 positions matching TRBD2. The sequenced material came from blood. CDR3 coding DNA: TGCGCCAGCAGCCAAGATTTGGGCGGGAGGGGCGGTGAGCAGTTCTTC. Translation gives CASSQDLGGRGGEQFF.